The 28 T cell receptor beta chains listed next were all sequenced from one sample in a study of blood T cell repertoires in COVID-19. Profiling relied on immunoSEQ multiplex PCR, and the TCRdb table lists in-frame clones only, not all of them. The repertoire has 250,000 to 350,000 clones, around 91% of them found once; the top ten carry about an eighth. Sequencing input: peripheral blood. The receptor set was obtained from a woman aged 55 to 70 with acute or convalescent COVID-19.

This chain connects TRBV7-8 to TRBJ1-1; 8 bases align to TRBD1. CDR1 and CDR2 from the germline V gene are SGHVS and FQNEAQ. Trimming took 1 base from V and 5 from J; bases not matched to a gene: 3. The CDR3 extends over 14 amino acids. CDR3 residues: CASSLGQGKTEAFF. The CDR3, as DNA: TGTGCCAGCAGCTTAGGACAGGGGAAGACTGAAGCTTTCTTT.

This clone was observed a single time. V and J are TRBV19 and TRBJ1-4; D is uncertain. CDR1 and CDR2 from the germline V gene are LNHDA and SQIVND (reference sequence). The ends were cut back, 2 bases at V and 2 bases at J, with 9 bases in the middle. This CDR3 region has 15 residues. Here the CDR3 reads CASSIRGPTNEKLFF. CDR3 in DNA: TGTGCCAGTAGTATACGAGGGCCCACTAATGAAAAACTGTTTTTT. Looking up the rest from reference TRBV19 and TRBJ1-4 gives the full variable domain: DGGITQSPKYLFRKEGQNVTLSCEQNLNHDAMYWYRQDPGQGLRLIYYSQIVNDFQKGDIAEGYSVSREKKESFPLTVTSAQKNPTAFYLCASSIRGPTNEKLFFGSGTQLSVL.

This clone was counted a single time. The chain employs TRBV7-3 and TRBJ2-5, with TRBD2 matching over 10 bases. The CDR3 runs 14 residues. V shed 5 bases and J 5 bases; nucleotides not matched to a gene: 5. CDR1 is SGHTA, CDR2 FQGTGA, per germline. CDR3 sequence reads: CASSPAGGLETQYF. The CDR3 coding sequence is TGTGCCAGCAGCCCAGCGGGGGGGCTGGAGACCCAGTACTTC. Together with reference TRBV7-3 and TRBJ2-5, the CDR3 gives the full variable domain: GAGVSQTPSNKVTEKGKYVELRCDPISGHTALYWYRQSLGQGPEFLIYFQGTGAADDSGLPNDRFFAVRPEGSVSTLKIQRTERGDSAVYLCASSPAGGLETQYFGPGTRLLVL.

This chain uses TRBV6-2 or TRBV6-3 with TRBJ1-1; 7 bases map to TRBD1. This CDR3 region has 16 residues. Germline CDR1 reads MNHEY; CDR2 reads SVGEGT. V was clipped by 2 bases and J by 1 base; unmatched bases: 7. The CDR3 protein is CASSYPLDRRNTEAFF. The CDR3 DNA reads TGTGCCAGCAGTTACCCGTTGGACAGGCGGAACACTGAAGCTTTCTTT.

The chain combines TRBV14 with TRBJ2-5, with 8 bases lining up with TRBD1. Germline values: CDR1 SGHDN, CDR2 FVKESK. Trimming removed 5 bases from V and 5 bases from J; junction bases left unmatched: 10. This CDR3 contains 15 residues. DNA of the CDR3: TGTGCCAGCAGCAGAGACGCAGGGGGCTGGGAGACCCAGTACTTC. This codes for CASSRDAGGWETQYF.

CDR3 bases: TGTGCCAGCAGTTTAGGCGGGATCTACGAGCAGTACTTC. Translating it yields CASSLGGIYEQYF. The rearrangement uses TRBV28 and TRBJ2-7, with D maybe TRBD2 (6 bases). CDR3 length: 13 amino acids. Trimming left V 2 bases short and J 3 bases short, with 8 bases between. The germline V gene has CDR1 MDHEN and CDR2 SYDVKM.

The rearrangement links TRBV6-4 to TRBJ1-2; 9 nucleotides line up with TRBD1. Germline V gives CDR1 MRHNA, CDR2 SNTAGT. The CDR3 totals 14 residues. V dropped 5 bases and J dropped 7; count of bases not matched to a gene: 8. CDR3 nucleotide sequence: TGTGCCAGCAGTCCGACGGGACAGGGTTTTGGCTACACCTTC. Protein product: CASSPTGQGFGYTF.

To note about this clone: This sample includes further DNA sequences coding for the same CDR3. The rearrangement links TRBV3-1 (or the pseudogene TRBV3-2) to TRBJ1-2; D ambiguous. CDR1 and CDR2 (germline): LGHDT, YNNKEL (reference sequence). The CDR3 spans 12 residues. The V and J ends lost 1 base and 8 bases respectively, with 8 bases between them. The CDR3 nucleotides read TGTGCCAGCAGCCAAGTCTCCGGGGGCTACACCTTC. It specifies CASSQVSGGYTF.

This chain joins TRBV5-4 and TRBJ2-3; D is unresolved. Looked up from germline, CDR1 is SGHNT and CDR2 is YYREEE (reference sequence). V shed 3 bases and J shed 4 bases, with 12 bases lying between them. The CDR3 totals 14 residues. For the CDR3, the DNA is TGTGCCAGCAGCTCTGGTGAAGCCGCAGATACGCAGTATTTT. Protein sequence: CASSSGEAADTQYF.

The chain has TRBV18 and TRBJ1-5, with 9 bases fitting TRBD1. The germline V gene has CDR1 KGHSH and CDR2 LQKENI. CDR3 length: 17 residues. Germline trimming cut 2 bases from V and 5 bases from J; bases unmatched to any gene: 10. CDR3 in DNA: TGTGCCAGCTCACCATTTAAAACCGGGACAGGGCATCAGCCCCAGCATTTT. Encoded protein: CASSPFKTGTGHQPQHF.

This clone has only a few counts. The chain couples TRBV19 to TRBJ1-2, with 7 positions matching TRBD1. The CDR3 runs to 14 residues. Trimming at V came to 7 bases and at J to 0 bases, leaving 5 bases not matched to a gene. Germline values: CDR1 LNHDA, CDR2 SQIVND (reference sequence). CDR3 nucleotide sequence: TGTGCCAGTACCCCGACAGGGTCTAACTATGGCTACACCTTC. It specifies CASTPTGSNYGYTF.

The CDR3 DNA is TGTGCCAGTAGAAGTGGACAGAACCTTTACGAGCAGTACTTC. Protein: CASRSGQNLYEQYF. This chain joins TRBV19 and TRBJ2-7, with D tentatively TRBD1 (6 bases). This CDR3 has 14 residues. Trimming removed 6 bases at V and 4 bases at J, with 16 bases between. Germline values: CDR1 LNHDA, CDR2 SQIVND (reference sequence).

This chain joins TRBV5-4 and TRBJ2-7; D perhaps matches TRBD2 (6 bases). Germline CDR1 SGHNT, CDR2 YYREEE (reference sequence). CDR3 length: 14 amino acids. V lost 4 bases and J lost 1, with 12 bases in between. This chain's CDR3 is CASSPGRGSYEQYF. CDR3 nucleotides: TGTGCCAGCAGCCCGGGTCGGGGGTCCTACGAGCAGTACTTC.

The CDR3 reads CSAWATFF. In DNA form, the CDR3 reads TGCAGCGCATGGGCTACGTTCTTC. The genes are TRBV29-1 and TRBJ2-1, with D hard to call. The CDR3 has 8 amino acids. Germline CDR1 SQVTM, CDR2 ANQGSEA. V dropped 7 bases and J dropped 15 bases, with 10 bases sitting between them.

This chain links TRBV28 with TRBJ1-5; a weak D match, TRBD1 (5 bases). The V end lost 2 bases, the J end lost 1 base, and 9 bases lay between the germline ends. CDR1 and CDR2 (germline): MDHEN, SYDVKM. This CDR3 contains 15 residues. Here the CDR3 DNA reads TGTGCCAGCAGTTTAACAGGACTAAGCAATCAGCCCCAGCATTTT. The encoded protein is CASSLTGLSNQPQHF.

The V call is TRBV21-1, the J call TRBJ1-5; the DNA was not used to check the table's D call, TRBD1. TRBV21-1 is deemed a pseudogene. This CDR3 has 17 amino acids. CDR3 in DNA: TGTGCCAGCAGCAAACACAGGGCTATGTATAGCAATCAGCCCCAGCATTTT. Translating gives CASSKHRAMYSNQPQHF.

V usage is TRBV28 and J usage is TRBJ2-1; tentative D call: TRBD1 (6 bases). Between the trimmed V and J ends, which lost 2 bases and 4 bases, there was a span of 12 bases. CDR3 size: 15 residues. The V gene's germline CDR1 is MDHEN and CDR2 SYDVKM. The CDR3 coding sequence is TGTGCCAGCAGTTTAGGCAGGACAGTATACAATGAGCAGTTCTTC. It specifies CASSLGRTVYNEQFF.

DNA for the CDR3: TGTGCCTGGGCCGGGACTAGCAATGAGCAGTTCTTC. Residues: CAWAGTSNEQFF. The chain uses TRBV30 and TRBJ2-1; 8 bases are a match to TRBD2. With 5 bases clipped from V and 6 bases from J, the junction kept 3 bases outside the gene matches. Germline V gives CDR1 GTSNPN, CDR2 SVGIG (reference sequence). The CDR3 sequence is 12 residues long.

The genes are TRBV5-5 and TRBJ1-5; 7 nucleotides line up with TRBD1. CDR1 and CDR2 (germline): SGHKS, YYEKEE (reference sequence). The ends lost 0 bases at V and 3 bases at J; junction bases unmatched: 3. This CDR3 spans 15 amino acids. The CDR3 DNA follows: TGTGCCAGCAGCTTGGAGGGACAGCTCAATCAGCCCCAGCATTTT. It yields the protein CASSLEGQLNQPQHF. The variable domain in full, completed from reference TRBV5-5 and TRBJ1-5, reads DAGVTQSPTHLIKTRGQQVTLRCSPISGHKSVSWYQQVLGQGPQFIFQYYEKEERGRGNFPDRFSARQFPNYSSELNVNALLLGDSALYLCASSLEGQLNQPQHFGDGTRLSIL.

The V gene is TRBV4-3, the J gene TRBJ2-3; TRBD2 agrees at 10 bases. The CDR3 contains 17 residues. The V gene end was trimmed by 4 bases and the J gene end by 4 bases; junction bases not matched to a gene: 11. Germline V lookup: CDR1 LGHNA, CDR2 YSLEER. CDR3 nucleotides: TGCGCCAGCAGCCGAGGCCCGAGCGGGGGGGCCCCAGATACGCAGTATTTT. This codes for CASSRGPSGGAPDTQYF.

The V call is TRBV4-2, the J call TRBJ2-7, with D maybe TRBD2 (5 bases). Germline values: CDR1 LGHNA, CDR2 YNFKEQ. V lost 0 bases and J 3 bases, leaving 9 bases between the germline ends. CDR3 size: 14 residues. DNA for the CDR3: TGTGCCAGCAGCCAAGATGGAGGTGACTACGAGCAGTACTTC. This gives the protein CASSQDGGDYEQYF.

V is TRBV30 and J is TRBJ1-5; 7 nucleotides line up with TRBD1. The ends lost 2 bases at V and 4 bases at J; junction bases unmatched: 2. Looked up from germline, CDR1 is GTSNPN and CDR2 is SVGIG (reference sequence). The CDR3 length is 13 residues. The CDR3 protein is CAWSLTGNQPQHF. DNA of the CDR3: TGTGCCTGGAGTTTGACAGGGAATCAGCCCCAGCATTTT.

The J gene is TRBJ1-1, the V gene TRBV6-5; TRBD1 matches at 7 bases. The CDR3 has 13 amino acids. Trimming cost V 8 bases and J 1 base; bases outside gene matches: 4. Germline loops: CDR1 MNHEY, CDR2 SVGAGI. The CDR3 DNA reads as TGTGCCAGCGCCGGGACAGAGAACACTGAAGCTTTCTTT. It encodes CASAGTENTEAFF.

V and J are TRBV15 and TRBJ1-5, with 10 bases aligning to TRBD1. V gave up 9 bases and J gave up 6 bases; unmatched junction bases: 5. Germline V CDR1 and CDR2: LNHNV, YYDKDF (reference sequence). The CDR3 has 13 amino acids. CDR3 nucleotide sequence: TGTGCCACTGCGGACAGGGGGGTTCAGCCCCAGCATTTT. It encodes CATADRGVQPQHF.

CDR3 bases: TGTGCCAGTACCACCGGGACACTCAATGAAAAACTGTTTTTT. As protein: CASTTGTLNEKLFF. The J gene is TRBJ1-4, the V gene TRBV19; TRBD1 might be the D (6 bases). The germline V gene has CDR1 LNHDA and CDR2 SQIVND (reference sequence). The V and J ends lost 7 bases and 5 bases respectively, with 14 bases between them. The CDR3 is made up of 14 amino acids.

The rearrangement uses TRBV3-1 (or the pseudogene TRBV3-2) and TRBJ1-1; D perhaps matches TRBD1 (5 bases). This CDR3 is built from 14 residues. V lost 3 bases to trimming and J lost 4 bases, with 12 bases between them. Germline V gene lookup returns CDR1 LGHDT and CDR2 YNNKEL (reference sequence). For the CDR3, the DNA is TGTGCCAGCAGCCAGTTGGGCGGGGCCACTGAAGCTTTCTTT. It encodes CASSQLGGATEAFF.

This clone was observed a single time. The J gene is TRBJ2-3, the V gene TRBV29-1, with 8 positions matching TRBD2. The CDR3 consists of 13 residues. Germline V gene lookup returns CDR1 SQVTM and CDR2 ANQGSEA. J lost 2 bases, V lost 6 bases, and 4 bases had no gene match. CDR3 protein: CSVGLGATDTQYF. The CDR3 DNA follows: TGCAGCGTGGGACTAGGGGCCACAGATACGCAGTATTTT.

The chain uses TRBV4-1 and TRBJ1-1; D is undetermined. CDR3 length: 17 amino acids. The ends were cut back, 3 bases at V and 0 bases at J, with 17 bases in the middle. Germline CDR1 and CDR2: MGHRA and YSYEKL. The CDR3 region is CASSQPRTGGVNTEAFF. In DNA, the CDR3 is TGCGCCAGCAGCCAGCCCAGGACGGGAGGAGTGAACACTGAAGCTTTCTTT.